These 27 T cell receptor beta chains share one sample of origin, sequenced in a study of CD8+ T cells in alopecia areata. Extracted from the samples, RNA was reverse transcribed into cDNA to serve as the sequencing template. Measured with immunoSEQ multiplex PCR; TCRdb has only the in-frame clones, and not every one. Listed for the sample are roughly 260,000 clones, none seen a single time. Cells that came from pooled cutaneous lymph nodes were sorted using CD4, CD8alpha, NKG2D, NKG2ACE and other markers. Sequencing was done on a sample of CD4+ T cells sorted from a lymph node. The source is a C3H/HeJ mouse with alopecia areata. These mice share the MHC haplotype H2-k.

This clone was seen more than once but under ten times. Here the gene names and germline are mouse. Coverage ceases 4 residues before the CDR3 finishes, and the germline J gene fills in the end. The J gene is TRBJ2-5, the V gene TRBV13-1, with 13 nucleotides matching TRBD2. Germline loops: CDR1 NSHNY, CDR2 SYGAGN. V was pared by 5 bases and J by 2 bases, with 5 bases of the junction left unmatched. The CDR3 extends over 16 amino acids. CDR3 DNA (partial): TGTGCCAGCAGCGTCGGACTGGGGGGGCGCCAAGAC. Its translation is CASSVGLGGRQD. The whole CDR3 protein is CASSVGLGGRQDTQYF.

Worth noting for this clone: Genes and germline come from the mouse. The CDR3 end falls 4 residues outside the read, so it is completed with the germline J gene. This chain connects TRBV19 to TRBJ2-1, with D possibly TRBD1 on 5 matching bases. CDR1 is FNHDT and CDR2 is SITEND in the germline V gene (reference sequence). Trimming stripped 5 bases from V and 1 base from J, with 7 bases between. CDR3 length equals 13 residues. The CDR3 here is CASRGENYAEQFF. The covered CDR3 bases are TGTGCCAGCAGAGGGGAAAACTATGCT. Full variable domain (rest looked up from reference TRBV19 and TRBJ2-1): GGIITQTPKFLIGQEGQKLTLKCQQNFNHDTMYWYRQDSGKGLRLIYYSITENDLQKGDLSEGYDASREKKSSFSLTVTSAQKNEMAVFLCASRGENYAEQFFGPGTRLTVL.

For this clone: The gene names given are mouse names. Read sequence stops 4 residues before the CDR3 end, and the germline J gene provides the missing end. The chain joins TRBV5 to TRBJ2-7, with 7 nucleotides matching TRBD2. Trimming at V came to 4 bases and at J to 0 bases, leaving 6 bases not matched to a gene. The CDR3 totals 15 residues. Per germline, CDR1 LGHNA and CDR2 YNLKQL (reference sequence). The CDR3 protein is CASSPTGASSYEQYF. The sequenced part of the CDR3 DNA is TGTGCCAGCAGCCCTACTGGGGCGAGCTCCTAT.

This clone was observed at least ten times. Germline and genes here are mouse. The read falls 4 residues short of the CDR3 end, and the missing part is taken from the germline J gene. The rearrangement joins TRBV5 to TRBJ1-2; tentative D call: TRBD1 (6 bases). The V gene lost 3 bases and the J gene lost 2 bases, with 7 bases spanning the gap. Germline V lookup: CDR1 LGHNA, CDR2 YNLKQL (reference sequence). There are 13 residues in the CDR3. CDR3 DNA, as far as it was read: TGTGCCAGCAGCCACCAGGGGAACTCC. This gives the protein CASSHQGNS. In full, the CDR3 reads CASSHQGNSDYTF.

This clone has a handful of counts. Mouse germline and gene names are used. The sequenced fragment ends 4 residues before the CDR3 boundary, so the rest is inferred from the germline J gene. The chain carries TRBV13-1 and TRBJ1-2; D possibly corresponds to TRBD1 (5 bases). Trimming cost V 0 bases and J 0 bases, with 9 bases left between them. The CDR3 covers 15 residues. Per germline, CDR1 NSHNY and CDR2 SYGAGN. The covered CDR3 bases are TGTGCCAGCAGTGATGGCTGGGGCTCAAACTCC. This encodes CASSDGWGSNS. The CDR3 in its entirety is CASSDGWGSNSDYTF.

A word on this clone: The gene names here belong to mouse. The read ends 4 residues before the CDR3 terminus; that terminus is restored from the germline J gene. Other DNA sequences from this sample encode an identical CDR3 as well. This chain links TRBV5 with TRBJ2-5; D is unclear. V lost 0 bases and J lost 3, with 4 bases in between. This CDR3 region has 13 residues. The germline V gene has CDR1 LGHNA and CDR2 YNLKQL (reference sequence). Incomplete CDR3 DNA: TGTGCCAGCAGCCAAGATAGGCAAGAC. It yields the protein CASSQDRQD. The full-length CDR3 reads as CASSQDRQDTQYF.

This clone was seen only a few times. Genes and germline are mouse. The read terminates 4 residues before the CDR3 end, so the remaining end is supplied by the germline J gene. J is TRBJ2-7 and V is TRBV14; 12 bases map to TRBD2. Germline CDR1 SGHDT, CDR2 FRDEAV. The CDR3 contains 14 residues. Here the CDR3 reads CASSPGLGGDEQYF. The DNA read from the CDR3 is TGTGCCAGCAGTCCTGGACTGGGGGGGGAT.

With respect to this clone: Each gene name is a mouse one. Coverage ceases 4 residues before the CDR3 finishes, and the germline J gene fills in the end. The genes are TRBV19 and TRBJ2-3, with no clear D. V was pared by 1 base and J by 0 bases, with 9 bases between. The CDR3 is 15 residues long. Germline V gives CDR1 FNHDT, CDR2 SITEND (reference sequence). The CDR3 reads CASSILTTSAETLYF. The sequenced CDR3 bases are TGTGCCAGCAGTATATTGACAACTAGTGCAGAA.

This clone was observed a handful of times. Any gene name here is a mouse gene name. Here the CDR3 reads CTCSAEQGRNSDYTF. The CDR3 bases that were read are TGCACCTGCAGTGCAGAGCAGGGGAGAAACTCC. The genes are TRBV1 and TRBJ1-2, with D possibly TRBD1 on 6 matching bases. The DNA ends 4 residues before the CDR3 does, and the rest of the CDR3 is filled in from the germline J gene. The germline V and J ends were trimmed by 0 bases and 1 base, with 9 bases remaining between them. This CDR3 spans 15 amino acids. Germline values: CDR1 NSQYPW, CDR2 LRSPGD (reference sequence).

This clone was recorded at least ten times. These gene names are mouse names. With the read ending 4 residues before the CDR3 end, the germline J gene is used to fill in that end. V usage is TRBV1 and J usage is TRBJ2-1; 8 bases are shared with TRBD2. V lost 1 base, J lost 6 bases, and 2 bases stayed unmatched. The CDR3 spans 14 residues. Germline V CDR1 and CDR2: NSQYPW, LRSPGD (reference sequence). The sequenced CDR3 bases are TGCACCTGCAGTGCAGCGGGGGGGCGTGCT. It specifies CTCSAAGGRA. The full CDR3 sequence reads CTCSAAGGRAEQFF.

Comment on this clone: All gene names here are mouse names. The CDR3 end is not reached by the read, which stops 4 residues before it; the germline J gene fills it in. V is TRBV4 and J is TRBJ2-7; 10 nucleotides agree with TRBD2. Germline-derived CDR1 and CDR2 are LGHDT and YNNKQL (reference sequence). This CDR3 region has 14 residues. The CDR3 bases that were read are TGTGCCAGCAGCTATACTGGGGGGGGATAT. This codes for CASSYTGGGY. The entire CDR3 is CASSYTGGGYEQYF.

This clone was found many times. Gene names and germline match the mouse. The read gets to within 4 residues of the CDR3 end, and the germline J gene fills in the rest. This sample includes further DNA sequences coding for the same CDR3. This chain links TRBV1 with TRBJ2-1; D is uncertain. Germline V lookup: CDR1 NSQYPW, CDR2 LRSPGD (reference sequence). The CDR3 totals 14 residues. Trimming stripped 1 base from V and 3 bases from J, with 7 bases between. The CDR3 protein is CTCSAGDIYAEQFF. Incomplete CDR3 DNA: TGCACCTGCAGTGCAGGAGACATCTATGCT.

Comments on this clone: The genes are named according to mouse. The CDR3 DNA, read in part, is TGTGCCAGCAGCCCTGACTGGGGGTCTAGTGCAGAA. Translation: CASSPDWGSSAE. The whole CDR3 is CASSPDWGSSAETLYF. The gene calls are TRBV13-1 and TRBJ2-3; 9 nucleotides agree with TRBD2. The CDR3 end falls 4 residues outside the read, so it is completed with the germline J gene. The CDR3 runs 16 residues. CDR1 is NSHNY, CDR2 SYGAGN, per germline. V was clipped by 5 bases and J by 0 bases; unmatched bases: 7.

The sample holds a few counts of this clone. The gene names given are mouse names. The read ends 4 residues early relative to the CDR3; the germline J gene fills the gap. The J gene is TRBJ2-7, the V gene TRBV31; D gene ambiguous. The germline CDR1 and CDR2 sequences are GKSSPN and SITVG. Trimming stripped 2 bases from V and 3 bases from J, with 5 bases between. The CDR3 is made up of 11 amino acids. This CDR3 is CAWSKFYEQYF. The covered CDR3 bases are TGTGCCTGGAGTAAGTTCTAT. Variable domain in full (rest from reference TRBV31 and TRBJ2-7): AQTIHQWPVAEIKAVGSPLSLGCTIKGKSSPNLYWYWQATGGTLQQLFYSITVGQVESVVQLNLSASRPKDDQFILSTEKLLLSHSGFYLCAWSKFYEQYFGPGTRLTVL.

As concerns this clone: Here the gene names and germline are mouse. With the read ending 4 residues before the CDR3 end, the germline J gene is used to fill in that end. The chain uses TRBV5 and TRBJ2-1; D not resolved. Germline V gene lookup returns CDR1 LGHNA and CDR2 YNLKQL (reference sequence). V was cut by 4 bases and J by 2 bases, with 6 bases left in between. The CDR3 has 13 amino acids. The DNA read from the CDR3 is TGTGCCAGCAGCCTCGACTACTATGCT. This gives the protein CASSLDYYA. The whole CDR3 reads CASSLDYYAEQFF.

The table lists this clone with a few counts. All gene names here are mouse names. The read falls 4 residues short of the CDR3 end, and the missing part is taken from the germline J gene. The sample holds other DNA sequences that translate to the same CDR3. This chain uses TRBV1 with TRBJ2-3; 11 bases match TRBD1. The germline gives CDR1 NSQYPW, CDR2 LRSPGD (reference sequence). J was trimmed by 0 bases and V by 3 bases; bases with no gene match: 2. CDR3 length equals 16 residues. The CDR3 bases that were read are TGCACCTGCAGTGCCGGGACAGGGGGTAGTGCAGAA. The encoded protein is CTCSAGTGGSAE. The full CDR3 sequence reads CTCSAGTGGSAETLYF.

A note on this clone: Mouse gene names apply. The read falls 4 residues short of the CDR3 end, and the missing part is taken from the germline J gene. V gene TRBV5 combines with J gene TRBJ2-7, with TRBD1 identical over 11 bases. The CDR3 extends over 14 amino acids. Germline V lookup: CDR1 LGHNA, CDR2 YNLKQL (reference sequence). The CDR3 DNA, read in part, is TGTGCCAGCAGCCTAGGGACAGGGGGGAAT. Amino acids: CASSLGTGGN. The whole CDR3 sequence reads CASSLGTGGNEQYF.

This clone has a handful of counts. Gene names and germline refer to mouse. Read coverage stops 4 residues before the CDR3 terminus; the germline J gene supplies the remainder. This CDR3 is also generated by other DNA sequences in the sample. The chain employs TRBV19 and TRBJ1-2; 10 nucleotides match TRBD1. V dropped 3 bases and J dropped 3; count of bases not matched to a gene: 2. Looked up from germline, CDR1 is FNHDT and CDR2 is SITEND (reference sequence). CDR3 length: 14 residues. CDR3 DNA (partial): TGTGCCAGCAGTAGACAGGGGGCGGACTCC. This encodes CASSRQGADS. The entire CDR3 sequence reads CASSRQGADSDYTF.

To note about this clone: These gene names are mouse names. The read comes to an end 4 residues before the CDR3 does, leaving the germline J gene to fill in the end. The V gene is TRBV29, the J gene TRBJ2-5, with 12 nucleotides matching TRBD1. The CDR3 loop spans 15 amino acids. The germline gives CDR1 MSHET, CDR2 SYDVDS. Here the CDR3 reads CASGSRDRGQDTQYF. CDR3 bases read: TGTGCTAGCGGGTCCCGGGACAGGGGGCAGGAC.

As regards this clone: The genes are named according to mouse. The read is 4 residues too short to cover the CDR3 end, so that end is filled in from the germline J gene. The chain uses TRBV14 and TRBJ2-1; possibly TRBD2 for D (7 bases). The CDR3 is 15 residues long. The V gene lost 1 base and the J gene lost 2 bases, with 10 bases spanning the gap. From germline, CDR1 is SGHDT and CDR2 FRDEAV. CDR3 bases read: TGTGCCAGCAGTTTCGGGGGGCGCGACTATGCT. Residues: CASSFGGRDYA. The whole CDR3 reads CASSFGGRDYAEQFF. The variable domain in full, with the rest retrieved from reference TRBV14 and TRBJ2-1, is EAGVTQSPRYAVLQEGQAVSFWCDPISGHDTLYWYQQPRDQGPQLLVYFRDEAVIDNSQLPSDRFSAVRPKGTNSTLKIQSAKQGDTATYLCASSFGGRDYAEQFFGPGTRLTVL.

In this sample, this clone turned up a few times. The genes are named according to mouse. The sequenced fragment ends 4 residues before the CDR3 boundary, so the rest is inferred from the germline J gene. The rearrangement links TRBV19 to TRBJ2-5; 8 positions agree with TRBD1. Germline CDR1 is FNHDT and CDR2 is SITEND (reference sequence). The CDR3 extends over 14 amino acids. The sequenced part of the CDR3 DNA is TGTGCCAGCAGTACAGGGGGCAGGGAAGAC. It yields the protein CASSTGGRED. The complete CDR3 sequence is CASSTGGREDTQYF. Supplemented by reference TRBV19 and TRBJ2-5, the full variable domain reads GGIITQTPKFLIGQEGQKLTLKCQQNFNHDTMYWYRQDSGKGLRLIYYSITENDLQKGDLSEGYDASREKKSSFSLTVTSAQKNEMAVFLCASSTGGREDTQYFGPGTRLLVL.

Concerning this clone: Genes and germline are mouse. CDR3 in amino acids: CASSINPGTYEQYF. CDR3 DNA, as far as it was read: TGTGCCAGCAGTATAAATCCAGGAACCTAT. The chain has TRBV19 and TRBJ2-7, with D unclear. Read sequence stops 4 residues before the CDR3 end, and the germline J gene provides the missing end. Per germline, CDR1 FNHDT and CDR2 SITEND (reference sequence). Trimming pared 1 base from V and 2 bases from J, leaving 10 bases between. The CDR3 has 14 amino acids.

This clone has at least ten counts. The listed genes are named as in mouse. Coverage ceases 4 residues before the CDR3 finishes, and the germline J gene fills in the end. The genes are TRBV14 and TRBJ2-2; no firm D call. Germline CDR1 reads SGHDT; CDR2 reads FRDEAV. This CDR3 spans 12 amino acids. The part of the CDR3 DNA that was read is TGTGCCAGCAGTCCTGGTACAGGG. This gives the protein CASSPGTG. The whole CDR3 reads CASSPGTGQLYF. The variable domain in full, completed from reference TRBV14 and TRBJ2-2, reads EAGVTQSPRYAVLQEGQAVSFWCDPISGHDTLYWYQQPRDQGPQLLVYFRDEAVIDNSQLPSDRFSAVRPKGTNSTLKIQSAKQGDTATYLCASSPGTGQLYFGEGSKLTVL.

This clone showed up many times. Mouse germline and gene names are used. The CDR3 is CASSSMGGNQDTQYF. CDR3 bases read: TGTGCCAGCAGTTCAATGGGGGGGAACCAAGAC. The chain joins TRBV14 to TRBJ2-5, with 8 nucleotides matching TRBD2. From the germline J gene comes the end of the CDR3, since the read stops 4 residues before it. The length of the CDR3 is 15 residues. CDR1 is SGHDT and CDR2 is FRDEAV in the germline V gene. J lost 0 bases, V lost 3 bases, and 3 bases had no gene match.

This clone showed up just a few times. Gene and germline names: mouse. The read falls 4 residues short of the CDR3 end, and the missing part is taken from the germline J gene. This sequence joins TRBV19 and TRBJ2-3; D is perhaps TRBD2 (6 bases). The CDR3 is made up of 12 amino acids. Germline V lookup: CDR1 FNHDT, CDR2 SITEND (reference sequence). CDR3 DNA, as far as it was read: TGTGCCAGCAGTCGGGGGGAAGAA. Encoded protein: CASSRGEE. The complete CDR3 reads CASSRGEETLYF.

As for this clone: The gene names here belong to mouse. The sequence runs out 3 residues before the end of the CDR3; the remainder is reconstructed from the germline J gene. The identical CDR3 is also encoded by other nucleotide sequences in the sample. The rearrangement uses TRBV5 and TRBJ1-6, with D possibly TRBD1 on 6 matching bases. TRBJ1-6 is placed among ORFs of uncertain function. Trimming left V 0 bases short and J 4 bases short, with 7 bases between. The CDR3 sequence is 15 residues long. CDR1 and CDR2 (germline): LGHNA, YNLKQL (reference sequence). CDR3 sequence reads: CASSQEGQYNSPLYF. Incomplete CDR3 DNA: TGTGCCAGCAGCCAAGAAGGACAGTATAATTCGCCC.

This clone was counted between two and nine times. Each gene name is a mouse one. The CDR3 end falls 4 residues outside the read, so it is completed with the germline J gene. The chain is built from TRBV13-2 and TRBJ2-1, with 13 bases fitting TRBD2. The length of the CDR3 is 17 residues. V was clipped by 4 bases and J by 3 bases; unmatched bases: 7. The V gene's germline CDR1 is NNHNN and CDR2 SYGAGS (reference sequence). The sequenced part of the CDR3 DNA is TGTGCCAGCGGTAAACCGGGACTGGGGGGGGTCTATGCT. Translated, it gives CASGKPGLGGVYA. The full-length CDR3 reads as CASGKPGLGGVYAEQFF.